This T cell receptor beta chain was captured in a study of shared clonotypes between healthy human individuals (dated by TCRdb to 2019 to 2021). Background for the entire study: Three men and a couple of women, aged 18 to 49 years, made up the cohort. For each donor, CD4 naive and CD4 memory were each run on three plates, CD8 naive on two plates, and CD8 memory on one plate. The study deeply sequenced blood TCR repertoires of five healthy adults to estimate repertoire size and the extent of clonotype sharing between individuals. To increase sequencing depth and limit assay-specific biases, different laboratories used diverse techniques to prepare libraries and sequence TCR repertoires. Between about 0.85 and 9.5 billion PBMCs per donor were obtained by leukapheresis. Overall results and qualifications from the work: Naive subsets generally had larger estimated clonotype richness than memory subsets. Sampling was restricted to blood, and TCR repertoires in tissues likely differ from the TCR repertoires found in blood. The genetic and exposure-history diversity represented was limited by the small number of donors. Based on pairwise subsampling, the degree of clonotype sharing among donors was expected to be affected by sequencing depth. Compared with non-shared clonotypes, clonotypes shared by all four sorted-subset donors had higher generation probabilities. When a few donors were compared, the shared fraction of clonotypes was roughly 4.8% for naive CD4, roughly 3.3% for naive CD8, roughly 2.3% for memory CD4, and 0.3% to 0.5% for memory CD8. Even with the large sequencing depth, rarefaction of the sorted-subset datasets indicated that sequencing was incomplete.

TCR CDR3 regions were amplified from genomic DNA by multiplex PCR using the deep immunoSEQ assay. For each cell subset, the extracted genomic DNA was distributed evenly across all wells of several immunoSEQ 96-well plates, and each plate served as one replicate. For sorted subsets, about 200 ng genomic DNA, equal to 30,000 to 35,000 T cell genomes, was loaded into each replicate PCR. Purified libraries were measured with a Qubit 3.0 fluorometer, size-checked on a Bioanalyzer 2100, and measured again with the KAPA Library Quantification kit. A separate single-read 150-cycle Illumina NextSeq 550 flow cell was used to sequence each immunoSEQ 96-well plate. Processing in the source paper ran as follows. The immunoSEQ output contained only junctional sequences without quality scores, so filtering could not match that applied to full-length reads. Sequences were annotated with PyIR, a Python wrapper for IgBLAST v1.9, using IMGT germline references to assign V/J genes and CDR3. Reads were removed for weak V/J assignments (E-value above 1e-6), missing CDR3, stop codons, out-of-frame junctions, or ambiguous translated residues. V3J clonotypes were defined by identical inferred V gene, J gene, and CDR3 amino acid sequence. Percentage overlap between repertoires was computed as shared unique clonotypes divided by the size of the smaller repertoire. Three approaches were used to assess repertoire richness: RTK rarefaction, the Chao1 estimator, and Recon v2.1 estimates of unobserved clonotypes. Generation probabilities for all TCRbeta clonotypes obtained by the gDNA method from several donors were computed using OLGA. What TCRdb holds here is the immuneACCESS table cut down to in-frame rearrangements. Part of the clones is not present; checked against another copy, under half of the missing clones reflect an unresolved V gene, and the others are unexplained. That table is the source of V, J and clone size, and D and trimming were worked out from the DNA. Across this sample there are hundreds of thousands of clones, with roughly 96% seen only once. The top ten clonotypes cover roughly 0.12% of the sample.

Regarding this clone: Its specific antigen is unknown. Base qualities were left out, and no much larger clone turns up one base away. This specimen includes other DNA sequences encoding the same CDR3.

CD8 naive samples were obtained by positive selection for CCR7 among CD45RO-negative cells, yielding a CD45RA+CCR7+ population from which TemRA cells were excluded. Healthy HIV-negative adults with no recently reported acute infections or vaccinations were included as donors. All donors were Caucasian adults living in Nashville, Tennessee, USA. Blood was collected by leukapheresis, and PBMCs were isolated by Ficoll-Histopaque density gradient centrifugation and then cryopreserved in liquid nitrogen vapor phase. Analytical flow cytometry was used to check the purity and quantity of every magnetically sorted T cell population. Genomic DNA was isolated from every sorted fraction and measured by UV absorbance on a Nanodrop 2000c. The specimen was naive CD8+ T cells sorted from blood. The intended sense of this specimen's cell subset or site label: CD45RA+CCR7+. This receptor was obtained from a woman in her twenties or thirties in good health.

The CDR3 here reads CASSLGGNEQFF. The nucleotide sequence reads as follows: TGTGCCAGCAGTCTCGGGGGGAATGAGCAGTTCTTC. The sequence links TRBV27 to TRBJ2-1, with 7 central nucleotides matching TRBD2. The germline V gene (reference sequence) yields MNHEY for CDR1 and SMNVEV for CDR2. Germline trimming: 5 bases from V, 7 bases from J; junction bases outside gene matches: 2. The CDR3 starts with the cysteine, ends with the phenylalanine, and has 12 residues. The read is trimmed to its CDR3 DNA, 36 bases read in frame from base 1.